One sample yielded the 26 T cell receptor beta chains listed below, sequenced in a study of blood T cell repertoires in COVID-19. Data came from immunoSEQ multiplex PCR; TCRdb stores just in-frame clones and leaves some out. This sample has just under 20,000 clones; more than 85% occur once, and the top ten carry about 4%. The sequenced sample consisted of peripheral blood. Receptor source: a woman aged 45 to 65 with active COVID-19.

The chain combines TRBV27 with TRBJ2-1, with TRBD2 matching over 9 bases. The germline CDR1 and CDR2 sequences are MNHEY and SMNVEV (reference sequence). V gave up 6 bases and J gave up 9 bases; unmatched junction bases: 12. The CDR3 has 15 residues. In nucleotides, the CDR3 is TGTGCCAGCAGCCGTAGCGGGAGAGGACTTAGTGAGCAGTTCTTC. It codes for CASSRSGRGLSEQFF.

This clone was counted only a few times. The chain recombines TRBV25-1 with TRBJ1-2, with 10 bases fitting TRBD1. CDR3 length: 15 residues. V trimming: 0 bases; J trimming: 7 bases; junction bases outside the gene matches: 5. CDR1 MGHDK and CDR2 SYGVNS come from the germline V gene. The CDR3 bases are TGTGCCAGCAGTGAATACGGGACAGGGGCTGGTGGCTACACCTTC. Encoded protein: CASSEYGTGAGGYTF.

The rearrangement joins TRBV19 to TRBJ2-4, with a tentative D call TRBD1 (6 bases). Trimming took off 5 bases at V and 0 bases at J, with 11 bases between the two ends. The CDR3 is made up of 15 amino acids. The germline CDR1 and CDR2 sequences are LNHDA and SQIVND (reference sequence). The CDR3 sequence is CASSRQTGAKNIQYF. The CDR3 DNA sequence: TGTGCCAGTAGTCGCCAGACAGGAGCCAAAAACATTCAGTACTTC.

The CDR3 loop is CASSLAGSYNEQFF. The CDR3 nucleotides read TGCGCCAGCAGCTTAGCGGGGTCTTACAATGAGCAGTTCTTC. The chain is built from TRBV5-1 and TRBJ2-1; 7 bases match TRBD2. The CDR3 loop spans 14 amino acids. Germline-derived CDR1 and CDR2 are SGHRS and YFSETQ. The J segment lost 4 bases and the V segment lost 2 bases, leaving 3 bases of the junction unmatched.

The chain carries TRBV28 and TRBJ2-3, with TRBD2 matching 13 bases. V was clipped by 2 bases and J by 0 bases; unmatched bases: 8. Germline CDR1 and CDR2: MDHEN and SYDVKM. CDR3 length: 19 amino acids. CDR3 nucleotide sequence: TGTGCCAGCAGTTTACAACTAGCGGGAGGGTCTCCTAGCACAGATACGCAGTATTTT. It specifies CASSLQLAGGSPSTDTQYF.

The rearrangement joins TRBV28 to TRBJ1-1; possible D gene TRBD1, 5 bases. Trimming removed 5 bases from V and 4 bases from J, with 11 bases in between. Germline V gene data show CDR1 as MDHEN and CDR2 as SYDVKM. The CDR3 consists of 13 residues. CDR3 residues: CASSAAGGTEAFF. The CDR3 DNA follows: TGTGCCAGCAGTGCCGCCGGGGGCACTGAAGCTTTCTTT.

The V call is TRBV27, the J call TRBJ1-3, with 8 positions matching TRBD1. The germline V gene has CDR1 MNHEY and CDR2 SMNVEV (reference sequence). The V segment lost 3 bases and the J segment 2 bases; nucleotides outside the gene matches: 6. The CDR3 runs to 16 residues. CDR3 residues: CASSFPTGGPGNTIYF. CDR3 in DNA: TGTGCCAGCAGTTTTCCTACAGGGGGTCCTGGAAACACCATATATTTT.

The J gene is TRBJ2-5, the V gene TRBV7-3; 8 bases are shared with TRBD2. The CDR3 spans 15 residues. The germline V gene has CDR1 SGHTA and CDR2 FQGTGA. Germline trimming cut 7 bases from V and 3 bases from J; bases unmatched to any gene: 10. Here the CDR3 reads CASIRSGTSEETQYF. For the CDR3, the DNA is TGTGCCAGCATCCGCTCCGGGACTAGTGAAGAGACCCAGTACTTC.

For the CDR3, the DNA is TGTGCCAGTCAGGGGGAGGCGGAGGAGCTGTTTTTT. Protein: CASQGEAEELFF. The rearrangement uses TRBV19 and TRBJ2-2, with a tentative D call TRBD1 (7 bases). The CDR3 totals 12 residues. Trimming shortened V by 8 bases and J by 10 bases, and 14 bases separated the two germline ends. CDR1 and CDR2 (germline): LNHDA, SQIVND (reference sequence).

In its sample, this clone was seen a few times. This rearrangement joins TRBV7-3 to TRBJ2-1, with D possibly TRBD2 on 6 matching bases. V was pared by 1 base and J by 6 bases, with 7 bases between. The length of the CDR3 is 13 residues. Germline V lookup: CDR1 SGHTA, CDR2 FQGTGA. The CDR3 nucleotides are TGTGCCAGCAGCTTAATCGGGAGCAATGAGCAGTTCTTC. Amino acids: CASSLIGSNEQFF.

The genes are TRBV10-3 and TRBJ2-1; 7 positions agree with TRBD2. The germline gives CDR1 ENHRY, CDR2 SYGVKD. Trimming at V came to 6 bases and at J to 4 bases, leaving 12 bases not matched to a gene. The CDR3 sequence is 16 residues long. This CDR3 reads CAIRGSGSLEYNEQFF. CDR3 nucleotides: TGTGCCATCAGGGGTAGCGGGTCATTAGAATACAATGAGCAGTTCTTC.

J is TRBJ1-1 and V is TRBV29-1; D is ambiguous. Germline CDR1 is SQVTM and CDR2 is ANQGSEA. Trimming removed 4 bases from V and 1 base from J, with 10 bases in between. The CDR3 is made up of 13 amino acids. Written as DNA, the CDR3 is TGCAGCGTTGCCTGGGCGGGGAACACTGAAGCTTTCTTT. It yields the protein CSVAWAGNTEAFF.

V usage is TRBV5-5 and J usage is TRBJ1-2; possible D gene TRBD1, 5 bases. Germline lookup yields CDR1 SGHKS and CDR2 YYEKEE (reference sequence). With 3 bases removed from V and 3 bases from J, the gap between germline ends came to 21 bases. There are 17 residues in the CDR3. In nucleotides, the CDR3 is TGTGCCAGCAGCTCCCACAAAGGGATGGGGCAGGACTATGGCTACACCTTC. Protein: CASSSHKGMGQDYGYTF.

The V call is TRBV3-1 (or the pseudogene TRBV3-2), the J call TRBJ2-1; 14 nucleotides line up with TRBD2. V was pared by 5 bases and J by 8 bases, with 5 bases of the junction left unmatched. The CDR3 extends over 15 amino acids. The germline CDR1 and CDR2 sequences are LGHDT and YNNKEL (reference sequence). The CDR3 region is CASSRLAGGRDEQFF. The CDR3 bases are TGTGCCAGCAGCAGACTAGCGGGAGGGAGGGATGAGCAGTTCTTC.

CDR3 sequence reads: CASSLGTGRGYEQYF. CDR3 coding DNA: TGTGCCAGCAGCTTAGGGACAGGGAGGGGCTACGAGCAGTACTTC. V usage is TRBV7-2 and J usage is TRBJ2-7; perhaps TRBD1 as D (8 bases). The germline V and J ends were trimmed by 1 base and 3 bases, with 13 bases remaining between them. This CDR3 has 15 amino acids. Germline CDR1 reads SGHTA; CDR2 reads FQGNSA. Looking up the rest from reference TRBV7-2 and TRBJ2-7 gives the full variable domain: GAGVSQSPSNKVTEKGKDVELRCDPISGHTALYWYRQSLGQGLEFLIYFQGNSAPDKSGLPSDRFSAERTGGSVSTLTIQRTQQEDSAVYLCASSLGTGRGYEQYFGPGTRLTVT.

The chain links TRBV28 to TRBJ2-2; the D is unclear. The CDR3 runs 12 residues. V shed 2 bases and J shed 4 bases, with 2 bases lying between them. Germline V gene lookup returns CDR1 MDHEN and CDR2 SYDVKM. The CDR3 sequence is CASSLLTGELFF. Written as DNA, the CDR3 is TGTGCCAGCAGTTTACTCACCGGGGAGCTGTTTTTT.

In nucleotides, the CDR3 is TGTGCCTGGAGTCTCTCACAGAACACCATATATTTT. Protein: CAWSLSQNTIYF. V is TRBV30 and J is TRBJ1-3; D gene ambiguous. The germline V gene encodes CDR1 GTSNPN and CDR2 SVGIG (reference sequence). CDR3 length: 12 amino acids. Trimming removed 2 bases from V and 7 bases from J, with 9 bases in between.

The rearrangement links TRBV2 to TRBJ1-5, with D perhaps TRBD1 (6 bases). V was clipped by 0 bases and J by 3 bases, with 9 bases between them. The CDR3 length is 15 residues. Germline CDR1 is SNHLY and CDR2 is FYNNEI. CDR3 amino acids: CASSEAGANNQPQHF. The CDR3 DNA sequence: TGTGCCAGCAGTGAAGCGGGGGCGAACAATCAGCCCCAGCATTTT. Filled out from reference TRBV2 and TRBJ1-5, the complete variable domain reads EPEVTQTPSHQVTQMGQEVILRCVPISNHLYFYWYRQILGQKVEFLVSFYNNEISEKSEIFDDQFSVERPDGSNFTLKIRSTKLEDSAMYFCASSEAGANNQPQHFGDGTRLSIL.

The V gene is TRBV5-1, the J gene TRBJ2-7, with 8 bases aligning to TRBD2. The trim removed 4 bases at V and 3 bases at J, leaving 9 bases unmatched. Germline lookup yields CDR1 SGHRS and CDR2 YFSETQ. This CDR3 has 15 residues. CDR3 sequence: CASSGGLGAVYEQYF. DNA of the CDR3: TGCGCCAGCAGCGGGGGACTAGGAGCTGTCTACGAGCAGTACTTC.

J is TRBJ2-1 and V is TRBV6-6, with TRBD2 identical over 10 bases. This CDR3 is 16 amino acids long. Germline CDR1 and CDR2: MNHNY and SVGAGI (reference sequence). Trimming cost V 1 base and J 0 bases; bases outside gene matches: 0. CDR3 in amino acids: CASSYLAGGSYNEQFF. CDR3 nucleotides: TGTGCCAGCAGTTACTTAGCGGGAGGCTCCTACAATGAGCAGTTCTTC.

The V gene is TRBV2, the J gene TRBJ2-5; the match to TRBD2 covers 14 bases. Germline-derived CDR1 and CDR2 are SNHLY and FYNNEI. This CDR3 comprises 16 residues. The J segment lost 4 bases and the V segment lost 6 bases, leaving 7 bases of the junction unmatched. The CDR3: CASRTSGRAGGETQYF. CDR3 DNA: TGTGCCAGCAGGACTAGCGGGAGGGCCGGGGGAGAGACCCAGTACTTC.

The V call is TRBV5-4, the J call TRBJ1-1, with D possibly being TRBD1 (6 bases). The germline gives CDR1 SGHNT, CDR2 YYREEE (reference sequence). The V end lost 4 bases, the J end lost 0 bases, and 16 bases lay between the germline ends. The CDR3 contains 16 residues. CDR3 amino acids: CASSRDRSTLNTEAFF. CDR3 sequence (DNA): TGTGCCAGCAGCCGCGACAGGTCGACCTTGAACACTGAAGCTTTCTTT.

The genes are TRBV27 and TRBJ2-1, with D possibly matching TRBD2 (6 bases). V was trimmed by 5 bases and J by 10 bases, leaving 12 bases between them. Germline V CDR1 and CDR2: MNHEY, SMNVEV (reference sequence). There are 12 residues in the CDR3. This CDR3 is CASSLWGREQFF. The CDR3 region has the DNA TGTGCCAGCAGTCTGTGGGGGAGGGAGCAGTTCTTC.

The gene calls are TRBV5-1 and TRBJ1-2; D gene ambiguous. Trimming took off 2 bases at V and 0 bases at J, with 11 bases between the two ends. The CDR3 has 15 residues. Germline-derived CDR1 and CDR2 are SGHRS and YFSETQ. The CDR3 here is CASSFTTGANYGYTF. DNA for the CDR3: TGCGCCAGCAGCTTCACGACGGGAGCTAACTATGGCTACACCTTC.

The rearrangement joins TRBV9 to TRBJ1-2; D is possibly TRBD1 (6 bases). The V end was cut by 4 bases, the J end by 8 bases, with 24 bases between. CDR1 SGDLS and CDR2 YYNGEE come from the germline V gene. The CDR3 is 16 residues long. The CDR3: CASSPVEAGASDGYTF. CDR3 DNA: TGTGCCAGCAGCCCCGTGGAGGCAGGGGCTTCGGACGGCTACACCTTC.

CDR3 sequence (DNA): TGTGCCTGGTCTTCGGGCGGGGTCCAGCCCCAGCATTTT. As protein: CAWSSGGVQPQHF. The chain combines TRBV30 with TRBJ1-5; the D is unclear. Germline assignment: CDR1 GTSNPN and CDR2 SVGIG (reference sequence). Trimming stripped 5 bases from V and 7 bases from J, with 15 bases between. This CDR3 has 13 amino acids. The full variable domain, rest sourced from reference TRBV30 and TRBJ1-5, is SQTIHQWPATLVQPVGSPLSLECTVEGTSNPNLYWYRQAAGRGLQLLFYSVGIGQISSEVPQNLSASRPQDRQFILSSKKLLLSDSGFYLCAWSSGGVQPQHFGDGTRLSIL.